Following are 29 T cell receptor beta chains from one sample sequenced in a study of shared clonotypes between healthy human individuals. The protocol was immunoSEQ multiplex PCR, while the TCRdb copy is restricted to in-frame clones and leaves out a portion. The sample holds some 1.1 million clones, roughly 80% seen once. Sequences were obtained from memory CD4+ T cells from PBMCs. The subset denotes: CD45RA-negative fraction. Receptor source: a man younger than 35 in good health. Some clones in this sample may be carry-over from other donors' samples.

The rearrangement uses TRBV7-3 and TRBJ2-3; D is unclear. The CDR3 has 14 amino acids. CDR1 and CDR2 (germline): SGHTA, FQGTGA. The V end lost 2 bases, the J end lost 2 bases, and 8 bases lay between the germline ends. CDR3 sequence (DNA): TGTGCCAGCAGCTTAGAGGCCCTCACAGATACGCAGTATTTT. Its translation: CASSLEALTDTQYF. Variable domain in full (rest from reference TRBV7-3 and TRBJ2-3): GAGVSQTPSNKVTEKGKYVELRCDPISGHTALYWYRQSLGQGPEFLIYFQGTGAADDSGLPNDRFFAVRPEGSVSTLKIQRTERGDSAVYLCASSLEALTDTQYFGPGTRLTVL.

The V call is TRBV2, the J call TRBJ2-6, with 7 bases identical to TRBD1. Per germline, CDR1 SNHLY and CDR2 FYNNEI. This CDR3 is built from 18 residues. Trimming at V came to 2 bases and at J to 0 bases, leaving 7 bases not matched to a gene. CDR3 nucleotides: TGTGCCAGCAGTGAACGAGGGGGCCTTAGCTCTGGGGCCAACGTCCTGACTTTC. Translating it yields CASSERGGLSSGANVLTF.

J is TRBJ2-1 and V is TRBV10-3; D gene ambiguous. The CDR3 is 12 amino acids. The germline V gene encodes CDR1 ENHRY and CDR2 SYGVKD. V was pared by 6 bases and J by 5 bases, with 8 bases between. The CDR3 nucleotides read TGTGCCATCAGCGGACCAAACAATGAGCAGTTCTTC. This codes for CAISGPNNEQFF.

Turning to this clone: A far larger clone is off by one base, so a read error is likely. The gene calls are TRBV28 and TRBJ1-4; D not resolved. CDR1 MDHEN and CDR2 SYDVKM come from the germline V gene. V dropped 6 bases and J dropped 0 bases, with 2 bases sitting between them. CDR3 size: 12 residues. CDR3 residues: CASSTTNEKLFF. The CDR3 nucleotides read TGTGCCAGCAGCACAACTAATGAAAAACTGTTTTTT.

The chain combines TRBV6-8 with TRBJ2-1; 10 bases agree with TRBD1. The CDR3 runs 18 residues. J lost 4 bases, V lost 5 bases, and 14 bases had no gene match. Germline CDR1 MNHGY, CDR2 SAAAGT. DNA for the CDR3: TGTGCCAGCAGTAACCAACTCCCGGGACAGGGGTGTTACAATGAGCAGTTCTTC. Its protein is CASSNQLPGQGCYNEQFF.

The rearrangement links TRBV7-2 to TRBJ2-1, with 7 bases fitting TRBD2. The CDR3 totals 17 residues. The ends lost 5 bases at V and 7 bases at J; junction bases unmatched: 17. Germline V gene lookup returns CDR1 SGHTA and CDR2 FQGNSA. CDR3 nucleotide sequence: TGTGCCAGCAGCCCTCCGGGTCAGGCGGGAGCAATAAATGAGCAGTTCTTC. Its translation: CASSPPGQAGAINEQFF.

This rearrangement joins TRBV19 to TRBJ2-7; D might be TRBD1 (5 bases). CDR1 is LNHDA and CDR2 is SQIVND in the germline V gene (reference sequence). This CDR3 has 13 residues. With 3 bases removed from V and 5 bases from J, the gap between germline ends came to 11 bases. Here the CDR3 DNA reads TGTGCCAGTAGTATTTTAAGGGGCGACGAGCAGTACTTC. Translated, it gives CASSILRGDEQYF.

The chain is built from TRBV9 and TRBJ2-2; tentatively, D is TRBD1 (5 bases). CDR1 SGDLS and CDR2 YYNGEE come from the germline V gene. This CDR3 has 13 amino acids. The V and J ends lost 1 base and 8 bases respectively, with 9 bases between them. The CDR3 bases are TGTGCCAGCAGCGTAATGAACAGGGGGGAGCTGTTTTTT. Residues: CASSVMNRGELFF.

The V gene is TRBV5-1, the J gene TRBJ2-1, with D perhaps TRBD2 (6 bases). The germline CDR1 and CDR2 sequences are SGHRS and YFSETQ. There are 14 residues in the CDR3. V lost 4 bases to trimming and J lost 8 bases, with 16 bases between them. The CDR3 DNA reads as TGCGCCAGCAGCCAATCCCGGCGCGGGGATGAGCAGTTCTTC. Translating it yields CASSQSRRGDEQFF.

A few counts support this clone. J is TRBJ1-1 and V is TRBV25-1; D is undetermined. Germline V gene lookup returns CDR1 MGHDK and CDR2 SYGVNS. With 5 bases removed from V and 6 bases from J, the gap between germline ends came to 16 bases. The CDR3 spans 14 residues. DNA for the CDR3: TGTGCCAGCAGTAGGTTTTTGGGATACGCTGAAGCTTTCTTT. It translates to CASSRFLGYAEAFF.

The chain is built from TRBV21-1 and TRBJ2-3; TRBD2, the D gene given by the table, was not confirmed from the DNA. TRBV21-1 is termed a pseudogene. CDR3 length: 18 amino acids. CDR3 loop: CASSPIGTSGRGEDTQYF. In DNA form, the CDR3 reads TGTGCCAGCAGCCCCATAGGGACTAGCGGGAGAGGAGAAGATACGCAGTATTTT.

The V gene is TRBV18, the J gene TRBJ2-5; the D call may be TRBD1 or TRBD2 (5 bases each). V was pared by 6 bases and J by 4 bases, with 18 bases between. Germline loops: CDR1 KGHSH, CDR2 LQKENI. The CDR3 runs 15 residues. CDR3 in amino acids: CASSRVGTAGETQYF. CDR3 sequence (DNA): TGTGCCAGCTCCCGAGTAGGGACGGCTGGAGAGACCCAGTACTTC.

The CDR3: CASSLVTSGSGAEQYF. The DNA of the CDR3 is TGTGCCAGCAGCTTGGTAACTAGCGGGAGCGGCGCCGAGCAGTACTTC. The chain has TRBV5-4 and TRBJ2-7; 11 positions match TRBD2. Unmatched junction bases numbered 8, after V lost 0 bases and J lost 6 bases. The CDR3 extends over 16 amino acids. CDR1 is SGHNT, CDR2 YYREEE, per germline (reference sequence). Based on the CDR3 plus reference TRBV5-4 and TRBJ2-7, the full variable domain is ETGVTQSPTHLIKTRGQQVTLRCSSQSGHNTVSWYQQALGQGPQFIFQYYREEENGRGNFPPRFSGLQFPNYSSELNVNALELDDSALYLCASSLVTSGSGAEQYFGPGTRLTVT.

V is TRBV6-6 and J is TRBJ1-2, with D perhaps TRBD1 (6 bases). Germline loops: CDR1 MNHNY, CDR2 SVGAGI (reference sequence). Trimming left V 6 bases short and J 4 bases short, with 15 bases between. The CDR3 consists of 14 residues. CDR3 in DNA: TGTGCCAGCAGCCCCGGGACATCCACCTATGGCTACACCTTC. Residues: CASSPGTSTYGYTF.

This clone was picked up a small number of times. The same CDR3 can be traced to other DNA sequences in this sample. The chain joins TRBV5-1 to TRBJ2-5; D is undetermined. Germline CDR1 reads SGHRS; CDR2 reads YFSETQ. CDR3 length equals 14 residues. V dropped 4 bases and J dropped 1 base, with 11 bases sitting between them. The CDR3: CASSPGSTQETQYF. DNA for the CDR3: TGCGCCAGCAGCCCTGGATCTACCCAAGAGACCCAGTACTTC.

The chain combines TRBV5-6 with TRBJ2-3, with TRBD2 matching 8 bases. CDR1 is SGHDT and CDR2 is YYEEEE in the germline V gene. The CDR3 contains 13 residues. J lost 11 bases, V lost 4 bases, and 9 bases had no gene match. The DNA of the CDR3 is TGTGCCAGCAGCCAAAGCGGGAGTGACCTGCAGTATTTT. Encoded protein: CASSQSGSDLQYF.

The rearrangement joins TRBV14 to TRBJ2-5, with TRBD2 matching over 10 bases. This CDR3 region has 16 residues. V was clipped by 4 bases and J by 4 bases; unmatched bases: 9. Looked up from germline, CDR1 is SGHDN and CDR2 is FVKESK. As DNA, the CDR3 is TGTGCCAGCAGCCCGCGGACTAGCGGCGCGAGAGAGACCCAGTACTTC. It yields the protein CASSPRTSGARETQYF.

As DNA, the CDR3 is TGTGCCAGCAGTGGTGGGACTAGGAGGGAGACCCAGTACTTC. This encodes CASSGGTRRETQYF. The genes are TRBV25-1 and TRBJ2-5; 8 nucleotides line up with TRBD2. In germline, CDR1 is MGHDK, CDR2 SYGVNS. This CDR3 has 14 residues. The ends lost 4 bases at V and 5 bases at J; junction bases unmatched: 6.

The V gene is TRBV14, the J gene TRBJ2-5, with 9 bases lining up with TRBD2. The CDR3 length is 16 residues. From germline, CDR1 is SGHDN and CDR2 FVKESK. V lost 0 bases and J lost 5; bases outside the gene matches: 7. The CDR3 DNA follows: TGTGCCAGCAGCCAAGATCTCCCAGCGGGGGGTGAGACCCAGTACTTC. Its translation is CASSQDLPAGGETQYF.

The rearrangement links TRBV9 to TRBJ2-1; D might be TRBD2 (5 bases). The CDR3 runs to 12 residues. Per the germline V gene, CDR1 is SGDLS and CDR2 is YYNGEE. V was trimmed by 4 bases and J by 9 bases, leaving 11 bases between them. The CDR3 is CASSPHGSEQFF. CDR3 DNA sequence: TGTGCCAGCAGCCCCCATGGGAGTGAGCAGTTCTTC.

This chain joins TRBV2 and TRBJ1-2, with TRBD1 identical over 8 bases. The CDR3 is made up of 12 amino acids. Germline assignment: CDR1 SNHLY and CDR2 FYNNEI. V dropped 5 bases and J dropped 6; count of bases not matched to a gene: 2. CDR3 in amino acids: CASSRTGNGYTF. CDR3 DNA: TGTGCCAGCAGTCGGACAGGGAATGGCTACACCTTC.

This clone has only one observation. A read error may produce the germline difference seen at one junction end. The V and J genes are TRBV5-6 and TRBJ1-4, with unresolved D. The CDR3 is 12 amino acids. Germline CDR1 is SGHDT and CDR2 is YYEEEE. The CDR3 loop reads CASSLGRSQPFF. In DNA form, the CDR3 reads TGTGCCAGCAGCCTCGGACGGAGCCAGCCTTTCTTT.

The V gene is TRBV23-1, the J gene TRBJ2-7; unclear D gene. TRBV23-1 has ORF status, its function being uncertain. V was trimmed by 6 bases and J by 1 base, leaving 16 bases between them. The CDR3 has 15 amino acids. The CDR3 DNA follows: TGCGCCAGCAGCCTCAGTGCCCACACTTCCTACGAGCAGTACTTC. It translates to CASSLSAHTSYEQYF.

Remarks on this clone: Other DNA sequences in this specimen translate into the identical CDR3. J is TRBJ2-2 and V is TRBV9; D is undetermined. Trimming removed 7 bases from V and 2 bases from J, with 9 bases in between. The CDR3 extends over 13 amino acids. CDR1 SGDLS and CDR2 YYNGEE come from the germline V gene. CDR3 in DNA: TGTGCCAGCGGGCGGCCAAACACCGGGGAGCTGTTTTTT. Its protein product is CASGRPNTGELFF. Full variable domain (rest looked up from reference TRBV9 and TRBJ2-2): DSGVTQTPKHLITATGQRVTLRCSPRSGDLSVYWYQQSLDQGLQFLIQYYNGEERAKGNILERFSAQQFPDLHSELNLSSLELGDSALYFCASGRPNTGELFFGEGSRLTVL.

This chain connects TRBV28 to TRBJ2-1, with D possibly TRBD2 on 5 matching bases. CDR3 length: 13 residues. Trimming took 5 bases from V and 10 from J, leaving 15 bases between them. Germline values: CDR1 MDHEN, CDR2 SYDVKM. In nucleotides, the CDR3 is TGTGCCAGCAGTCCCACCCTATCGGGGGAGCAGTTCTTC. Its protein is CASSPTLSGEQFF.

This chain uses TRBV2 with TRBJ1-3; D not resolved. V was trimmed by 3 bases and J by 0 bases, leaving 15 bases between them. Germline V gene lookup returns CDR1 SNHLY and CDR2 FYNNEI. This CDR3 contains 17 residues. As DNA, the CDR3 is TGTGCCAGCAGTGACGGACCCTGGCGTACCTCTGGAAACACCATATATTTT. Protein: CASSDGPWRTSGNTIYF. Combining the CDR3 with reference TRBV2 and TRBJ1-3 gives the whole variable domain EPEVTQTPSHQVTQMGQEVILRCVPISNHLYFYWYRQILGQKVEFLVSFYNNEISEKSEIFDDQFSVERPDGSNFTLKIRSTKLEDSAMYFCASSDGPWRTSGNTIYFGEGSWLTVV.

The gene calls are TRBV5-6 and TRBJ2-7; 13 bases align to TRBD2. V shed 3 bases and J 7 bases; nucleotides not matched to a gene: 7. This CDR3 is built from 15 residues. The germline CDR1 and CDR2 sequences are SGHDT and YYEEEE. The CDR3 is CASSSRTSGSREQYF. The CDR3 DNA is TGTGCCAGCAGCTCTAGGACTAGCGGGAGCCGGGAGCAGTACTTC. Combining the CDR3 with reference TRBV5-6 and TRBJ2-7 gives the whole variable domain DAGVTQSPTHLIKTRGQQVTLRCSPKSGHDTVSWYQQALGQGPQFIFQYYEEEERQRGNFPDRFSGHQFPNYSSELNVNALLLGDSALYLCASSSRTSGSREQYFGPGTRLTVT.

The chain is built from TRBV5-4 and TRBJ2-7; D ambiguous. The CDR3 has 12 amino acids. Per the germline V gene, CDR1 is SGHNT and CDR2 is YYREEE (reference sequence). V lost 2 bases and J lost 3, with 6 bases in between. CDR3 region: CASSFLNYEQYF. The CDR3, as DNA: TGTGCCAGCAGCTTTCTAAACTACGAGCAGTACTTC.

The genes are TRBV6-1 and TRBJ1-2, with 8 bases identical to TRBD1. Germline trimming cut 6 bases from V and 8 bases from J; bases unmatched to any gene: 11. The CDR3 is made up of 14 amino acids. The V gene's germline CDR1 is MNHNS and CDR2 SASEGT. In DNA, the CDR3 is TGTGCCAGCAGGTTACAGACGGACAGGGCCGGCTACACCTTC. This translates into CASRLQTDRAGYTF.